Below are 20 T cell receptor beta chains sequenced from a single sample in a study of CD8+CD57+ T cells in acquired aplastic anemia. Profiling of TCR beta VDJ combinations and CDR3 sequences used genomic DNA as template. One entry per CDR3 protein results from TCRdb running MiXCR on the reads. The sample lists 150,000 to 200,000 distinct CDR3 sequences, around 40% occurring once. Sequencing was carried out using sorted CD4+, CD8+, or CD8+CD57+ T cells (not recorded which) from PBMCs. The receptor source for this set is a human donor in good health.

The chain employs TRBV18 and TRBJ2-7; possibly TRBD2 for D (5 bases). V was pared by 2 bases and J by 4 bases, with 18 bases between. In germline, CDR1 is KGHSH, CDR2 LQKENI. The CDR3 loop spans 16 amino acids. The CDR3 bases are TGTGCCAGCTCACCAGTGGCCCTGGACTTCTTTTACGAGCAGTACTTC. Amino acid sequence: CASSPVALDFFYEQYF.

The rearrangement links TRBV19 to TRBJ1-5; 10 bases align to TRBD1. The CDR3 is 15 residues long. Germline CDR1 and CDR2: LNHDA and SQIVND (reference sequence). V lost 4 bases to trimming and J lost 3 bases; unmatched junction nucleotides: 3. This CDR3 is CASSRGTGVNQPQHF. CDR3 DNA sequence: TGTGCCAGTAGTAGAGGGACAGGGGTCAATCAGCCCCAGCATTTT.

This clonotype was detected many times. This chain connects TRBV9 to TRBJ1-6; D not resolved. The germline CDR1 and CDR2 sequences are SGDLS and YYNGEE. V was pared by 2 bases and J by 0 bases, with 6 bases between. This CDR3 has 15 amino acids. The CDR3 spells CASSVGTSYNSPLHF. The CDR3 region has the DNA TGTGCCAGCAGCGTGGGAACCTCCTATAATTCACCCCTCCACTTT. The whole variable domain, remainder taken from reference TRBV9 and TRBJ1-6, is DSGVTQTPKHLITATGQRVTLRCSPRSGDLSVYWYQQSLDQGLQFLIQYYNGEERAKGNILERFSAQQFPDLHSELNLSSLELGDSALYFCASSVGTSYNSPLHFGNGTRLTVT.

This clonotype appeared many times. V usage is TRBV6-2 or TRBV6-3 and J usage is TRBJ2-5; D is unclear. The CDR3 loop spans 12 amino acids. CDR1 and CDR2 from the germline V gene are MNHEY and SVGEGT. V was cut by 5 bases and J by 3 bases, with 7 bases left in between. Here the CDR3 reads CASSNSEETQYF. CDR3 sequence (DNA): TGTGCCAGCAGTAACAGTGAAGAGACCCAGTACTTC.

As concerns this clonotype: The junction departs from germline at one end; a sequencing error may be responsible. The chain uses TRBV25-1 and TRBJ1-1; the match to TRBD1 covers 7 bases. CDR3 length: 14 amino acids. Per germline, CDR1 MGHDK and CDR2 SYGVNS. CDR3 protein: CASAGWQGQTEAFF. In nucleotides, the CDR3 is TGTGCCAGCGCCGGTTGGCAGGGACAGACTGAAGCCTTCTTT.

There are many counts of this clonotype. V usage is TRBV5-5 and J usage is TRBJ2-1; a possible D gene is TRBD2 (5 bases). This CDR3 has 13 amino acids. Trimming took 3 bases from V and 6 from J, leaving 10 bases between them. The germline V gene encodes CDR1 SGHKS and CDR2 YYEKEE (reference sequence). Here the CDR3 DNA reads TGTGCCAGCAGCTACTTCGGAGGCAATGAGCAGTTCTTC. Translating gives CASSYFGGNEQFF.

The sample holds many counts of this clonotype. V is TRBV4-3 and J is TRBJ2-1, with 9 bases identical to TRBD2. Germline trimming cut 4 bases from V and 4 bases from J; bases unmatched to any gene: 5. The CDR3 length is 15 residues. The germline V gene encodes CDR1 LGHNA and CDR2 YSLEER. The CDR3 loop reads CASSRLADLYNEQFF. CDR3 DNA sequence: TGCGCCAGCAGCCGACTAGCGGACCTGTACAATGAGCAGTTCTTC.

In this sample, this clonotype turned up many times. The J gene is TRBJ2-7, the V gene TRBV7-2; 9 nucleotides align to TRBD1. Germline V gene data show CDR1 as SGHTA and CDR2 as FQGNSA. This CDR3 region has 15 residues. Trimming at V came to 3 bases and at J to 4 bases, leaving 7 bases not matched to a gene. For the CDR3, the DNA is TGTGCCAGCAGCTTGGGGACAGGGAATTCTTACGAGCAGTACTTC. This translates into CASSLGTGNSYEQYF.

CDR3 protein: CATSTRGRAYNEQFF. The CDR3 DNA reads as TGTGCCACCAGCACGCGCGGGAGGGCTTACAATGAGCAGTTCTTC. This rearrangement joins TRBV15 to TRBJ2-1; 9 nucleotides line up with TRBD2. With V trimmed by 4 bases and J by 4 bases, 5 bases remained unmatched. Looked up from germline, CDR1 is LNHNV and CDR2 is YYDKDF (reference sequence). The CDR3 runs to 15 residues.

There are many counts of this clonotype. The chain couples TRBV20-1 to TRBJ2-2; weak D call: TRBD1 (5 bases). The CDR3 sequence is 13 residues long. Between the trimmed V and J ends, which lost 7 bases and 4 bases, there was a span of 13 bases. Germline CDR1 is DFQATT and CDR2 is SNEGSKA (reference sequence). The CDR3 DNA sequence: TGCAGTGGGGGCGTCAGGGCCACCGGGGAGCTGTTTTTT. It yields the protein CSGGVRATGELFF.

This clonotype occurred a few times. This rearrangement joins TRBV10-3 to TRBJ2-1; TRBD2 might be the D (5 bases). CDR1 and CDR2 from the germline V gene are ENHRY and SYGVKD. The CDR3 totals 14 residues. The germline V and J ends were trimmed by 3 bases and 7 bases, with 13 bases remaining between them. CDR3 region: CAISDGKGMNEQFF. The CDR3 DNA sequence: TGTGCCATCAGTGACGGGAAGGGAATGAATGAGCAGTTCTTC.

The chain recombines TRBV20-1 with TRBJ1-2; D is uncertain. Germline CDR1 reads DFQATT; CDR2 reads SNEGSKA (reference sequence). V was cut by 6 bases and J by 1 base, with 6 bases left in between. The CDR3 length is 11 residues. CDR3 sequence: CSAGDNYGYTF. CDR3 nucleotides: TGCAGTGCCGGGGATAACTATGGCTACACCTTC.

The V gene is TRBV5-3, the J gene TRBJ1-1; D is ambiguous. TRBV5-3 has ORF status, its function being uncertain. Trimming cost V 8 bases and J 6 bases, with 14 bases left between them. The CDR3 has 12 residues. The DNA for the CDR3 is TGTGCCAGCACCACACTGATGGCTGAAGCTTTCTTT. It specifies CASTTLMAEAFF.

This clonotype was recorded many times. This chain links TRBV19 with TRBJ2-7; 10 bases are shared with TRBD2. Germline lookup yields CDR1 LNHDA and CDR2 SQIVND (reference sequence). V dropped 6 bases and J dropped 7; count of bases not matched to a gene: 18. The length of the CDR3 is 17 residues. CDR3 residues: CASSSVPSGSLTREQYF. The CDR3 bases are TGTGCCAGTAGCTCAGTTCCTAGCGGGAGTTTGACTCGGGAGCAGTACTTC.

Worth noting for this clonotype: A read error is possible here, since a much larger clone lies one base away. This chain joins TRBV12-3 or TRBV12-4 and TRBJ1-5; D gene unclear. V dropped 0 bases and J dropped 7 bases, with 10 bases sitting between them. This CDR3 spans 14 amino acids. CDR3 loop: CASSLAGDGQPQHF. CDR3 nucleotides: TGTGCCAGCAGTTTAGCCGGGGATGGCCAGCCCCAGCATTTT.

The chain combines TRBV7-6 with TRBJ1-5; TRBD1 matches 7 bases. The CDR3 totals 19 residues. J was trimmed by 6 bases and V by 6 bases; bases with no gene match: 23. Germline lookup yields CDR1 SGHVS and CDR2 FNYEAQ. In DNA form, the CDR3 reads TGTGCCAGCAGTCCAAACACCAGGGACAGACAGGGTAGAGTTCAGCCCCAGCATTTT. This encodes CASSPNTRDRQGRVQPQHF.

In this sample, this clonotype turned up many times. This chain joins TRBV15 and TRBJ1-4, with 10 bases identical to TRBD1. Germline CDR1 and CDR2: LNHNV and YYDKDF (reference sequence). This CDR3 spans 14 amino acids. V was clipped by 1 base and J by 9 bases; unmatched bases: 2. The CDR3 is CATSRGTGGKKLFF. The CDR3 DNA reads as TGTGCCACCAGCAGAGGGACAGGGGGGAAAAAACTGTTTTTT.

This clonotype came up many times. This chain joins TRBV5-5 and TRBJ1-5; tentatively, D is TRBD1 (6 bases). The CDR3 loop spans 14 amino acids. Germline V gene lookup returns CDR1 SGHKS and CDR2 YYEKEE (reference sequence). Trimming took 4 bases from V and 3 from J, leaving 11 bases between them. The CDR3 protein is CASSLGHFNQPQHF. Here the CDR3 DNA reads TGTGCCAGCAGCCTGGGACATTTCAATCAGCCCCAGCATTTT.

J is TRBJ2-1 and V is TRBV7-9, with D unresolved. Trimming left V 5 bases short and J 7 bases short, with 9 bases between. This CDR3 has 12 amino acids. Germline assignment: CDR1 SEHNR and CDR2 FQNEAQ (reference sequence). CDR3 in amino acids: CASSPNVNEQFF. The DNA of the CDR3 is TGTGCCAGCAGCCCAAACGTTAATGAGCAGTTCTTC.

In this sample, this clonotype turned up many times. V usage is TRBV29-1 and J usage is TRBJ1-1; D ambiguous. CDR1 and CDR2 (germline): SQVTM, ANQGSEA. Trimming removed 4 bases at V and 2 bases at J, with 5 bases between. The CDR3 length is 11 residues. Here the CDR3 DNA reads TGCAGCGTTGCGGCTAACACTGAAGCTTTCTTT. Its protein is CSVAANTEAFF.